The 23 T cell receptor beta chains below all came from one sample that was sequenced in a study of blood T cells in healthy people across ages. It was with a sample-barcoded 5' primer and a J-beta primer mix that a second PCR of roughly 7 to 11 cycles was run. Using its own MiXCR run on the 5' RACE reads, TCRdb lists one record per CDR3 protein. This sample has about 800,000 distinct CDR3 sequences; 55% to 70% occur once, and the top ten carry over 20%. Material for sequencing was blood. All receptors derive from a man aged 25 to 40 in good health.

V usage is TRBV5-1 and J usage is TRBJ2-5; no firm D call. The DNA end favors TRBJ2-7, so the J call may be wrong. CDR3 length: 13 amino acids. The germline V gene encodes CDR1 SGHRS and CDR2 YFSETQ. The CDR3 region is CASSADPDYEQYF. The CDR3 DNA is TGCGCCAGCAGTGCGGACCCTGACTACGAGCAGTACTTC.

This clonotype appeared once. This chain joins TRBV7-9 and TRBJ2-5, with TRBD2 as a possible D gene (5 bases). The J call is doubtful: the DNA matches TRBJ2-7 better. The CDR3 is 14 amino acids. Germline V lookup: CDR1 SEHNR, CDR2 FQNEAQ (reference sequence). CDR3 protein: CASSRTPASGEQYF. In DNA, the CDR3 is TGTGCCAGCAGCCGAACGCCAGCGAGCGGCGAGCAGTACTTC.

The CDR3 is CASSDSRDTIAFF. CDR3 in DNA: TGTGCCAGCAGCGATTCCCGGGACACCATCGCTTTCTTT. The genes are TRBV9 and TRBJ1-1, with D perhaps TRBD1 (6 bases). There are 13 residues in the CDR3. Trimming pared 3 bases from V and 11 bases from J, leaving 17 bases between. Per the germline V gene, CDR1 is SGDLS and CDR2 is YYNGEE.

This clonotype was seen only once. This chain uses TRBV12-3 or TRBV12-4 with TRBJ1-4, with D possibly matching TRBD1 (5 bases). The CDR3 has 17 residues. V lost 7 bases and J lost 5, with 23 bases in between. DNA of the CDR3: TGTGCCAGCACTTCCTCCCATGACAGCTCGGAGAATGAAAAACTGTTTTTT. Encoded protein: CASTSSHDSSENEKLFF.

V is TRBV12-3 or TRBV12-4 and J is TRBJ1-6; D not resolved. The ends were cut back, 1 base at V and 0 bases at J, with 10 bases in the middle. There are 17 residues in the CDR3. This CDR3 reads CASSLGGGSSYNSPLHF. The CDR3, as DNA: TGTGCCAGCAGTTTAGGGGGAGGGAGCTCCTATAATTCACCCCTCCACTTT.

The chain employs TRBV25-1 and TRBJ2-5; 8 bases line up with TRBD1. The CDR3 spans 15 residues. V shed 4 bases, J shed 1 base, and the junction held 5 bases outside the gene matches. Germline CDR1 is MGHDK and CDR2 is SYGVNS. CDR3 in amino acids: CASSGGTGPQETQYF. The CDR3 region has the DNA TGTGCCAGCAGTGGAGGGACAGGACCCCAAGAGACCCAGTACTTC.

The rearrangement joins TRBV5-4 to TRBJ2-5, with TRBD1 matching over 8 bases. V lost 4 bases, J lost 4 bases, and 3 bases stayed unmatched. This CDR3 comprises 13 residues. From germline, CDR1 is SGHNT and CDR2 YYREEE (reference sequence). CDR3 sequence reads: CASSPGGVETQYF. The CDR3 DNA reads TGTGCCAGCAGCCCAGGGGGCGTAGAGACCCAGTACTTC. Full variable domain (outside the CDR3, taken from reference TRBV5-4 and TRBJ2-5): ETGVTQSPTHLIKTRGQQVTLRCSSQSGHNTVSWYQQALGQGPQFIFQYYREEENGRGNFPPRFSGLQFPNYSSELNVNALELDDSALYLCASSPGGVETQYFGPGTRLLVL.

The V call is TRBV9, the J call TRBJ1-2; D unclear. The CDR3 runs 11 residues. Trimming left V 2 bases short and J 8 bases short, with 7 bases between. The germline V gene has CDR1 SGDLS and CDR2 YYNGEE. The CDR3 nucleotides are TGTGCCAGCAGCGTGAATTCGGGCTACACCTTC. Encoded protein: CASSVNSGYTF. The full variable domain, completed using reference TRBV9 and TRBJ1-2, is DSGVTQTPKHLITATGQRVTLRCSPRSGDLSVYWYQQSLDQGLQFLIQYYNGEERAKGNILERFSAQQFPDLHSELNLSSLELGDSALYFCASSVNSGYTFGSGTRLTVV.

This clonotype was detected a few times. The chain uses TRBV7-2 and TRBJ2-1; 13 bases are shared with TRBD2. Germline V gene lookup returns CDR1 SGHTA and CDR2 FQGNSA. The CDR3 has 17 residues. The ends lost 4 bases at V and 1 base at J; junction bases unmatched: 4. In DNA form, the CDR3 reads TGTGCCAGCAGCTCCGGGGGACTAGCGGGATCCTACAATGAGCAGTTCTTC. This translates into CASSSGGLAGSYNEQFF.

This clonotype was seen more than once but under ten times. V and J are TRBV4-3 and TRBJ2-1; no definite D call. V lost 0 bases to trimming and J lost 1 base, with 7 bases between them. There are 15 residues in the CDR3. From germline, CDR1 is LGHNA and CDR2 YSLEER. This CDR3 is CASSQDRASYNEQFF. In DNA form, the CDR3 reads TGCGCCAGCAGCCAAGATAGAGCGTCCTACAATGAGCAGTTCTTC.

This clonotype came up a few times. CDR3 nucleotide sequence: TGTGCCAGCAATTGGGTAGGGGACGGGGCCAACGTCCTGACTTTC. This gives the protein CASNWVGDGANVLTF. V and J are TRBV6-2 or TRBV6-3 and TRBJ2-6; the D call may be TRBD1 or TRBD2 (5 bases each). The germline V gene encodes CDR1 MNHEY and CDR2 SVGEGT. The CDR3 sequence is 15 residues long. Trimming shortened V by 7 bases and J by 4 bases, and 14 bases separated the two germline ends.

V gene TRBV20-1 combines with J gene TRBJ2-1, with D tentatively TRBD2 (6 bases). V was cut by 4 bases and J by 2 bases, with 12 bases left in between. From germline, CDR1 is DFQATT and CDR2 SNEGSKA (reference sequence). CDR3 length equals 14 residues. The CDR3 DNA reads TGCAGTGCTACTCTGGAGGGGCCCTACAATGAGCAGTTCTTC. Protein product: CSATLEGPYNEQFF.

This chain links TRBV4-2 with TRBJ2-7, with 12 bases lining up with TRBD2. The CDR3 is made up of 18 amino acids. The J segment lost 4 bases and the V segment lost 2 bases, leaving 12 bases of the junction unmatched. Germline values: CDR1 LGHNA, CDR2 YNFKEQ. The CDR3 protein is CASSQNLAGGPKAYEQYF. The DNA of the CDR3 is TGTGCCAGCAGCCAAAATCTAGCGGGAGGGCCCAAGGCGTACGAGCAGTACTTC.

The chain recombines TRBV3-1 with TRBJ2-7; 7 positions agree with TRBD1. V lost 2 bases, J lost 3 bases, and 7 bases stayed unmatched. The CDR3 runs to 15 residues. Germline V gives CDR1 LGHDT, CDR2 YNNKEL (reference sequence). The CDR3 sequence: CASSQLDDRVYEQYF. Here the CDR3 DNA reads TGTGCCAGCAGCCAACTGGACGACAGGGTCTACGAGCAGTACTTC.

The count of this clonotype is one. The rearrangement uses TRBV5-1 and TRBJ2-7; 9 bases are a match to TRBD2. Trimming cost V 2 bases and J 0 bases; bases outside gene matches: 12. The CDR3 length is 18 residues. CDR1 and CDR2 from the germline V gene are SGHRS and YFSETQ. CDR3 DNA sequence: TGCGCCAGCAGCTTAAGGAGTATAGCGGGAGCCCCCTCCTACGAGCAGTACTTC. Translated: CASSLRSIAGAPSYEQYF.

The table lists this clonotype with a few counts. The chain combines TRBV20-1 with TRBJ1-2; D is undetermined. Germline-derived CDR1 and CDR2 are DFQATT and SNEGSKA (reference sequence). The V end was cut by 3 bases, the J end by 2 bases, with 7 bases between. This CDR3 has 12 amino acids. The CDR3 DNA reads TGCAGTGCTAGCTCTGGGAACTATGGCTACACCTTC. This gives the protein CSASSGNYGYTF.

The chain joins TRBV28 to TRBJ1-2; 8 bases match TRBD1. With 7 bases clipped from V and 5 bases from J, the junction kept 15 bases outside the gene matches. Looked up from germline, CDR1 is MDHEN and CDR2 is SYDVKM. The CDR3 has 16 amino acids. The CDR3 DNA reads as TGTGCCAGCACCAAAATGAACGGACAGGGTGTTTATGGCTACACCTTC. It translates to CASTKMNGQGVYGYTF.

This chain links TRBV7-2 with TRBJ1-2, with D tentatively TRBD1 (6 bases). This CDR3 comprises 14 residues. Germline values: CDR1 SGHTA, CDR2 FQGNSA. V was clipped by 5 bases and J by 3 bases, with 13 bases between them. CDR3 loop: CASSPARQDYGYTF. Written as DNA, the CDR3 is TGTGCCAGCAGCCCCGCAAGACAGGACTATGGCTACACCTTC. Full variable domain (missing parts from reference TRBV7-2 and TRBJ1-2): GAGVSQSPSNKVTEKGKDVELRCDPISGHTALYWYRQSLGQGLEFLIYFQGNSAPDKSGLPSDRFSAERTGGSVSTLTIQRTQQEDSAVYLCASSPARQDYGYTFGSGTRLTVV.

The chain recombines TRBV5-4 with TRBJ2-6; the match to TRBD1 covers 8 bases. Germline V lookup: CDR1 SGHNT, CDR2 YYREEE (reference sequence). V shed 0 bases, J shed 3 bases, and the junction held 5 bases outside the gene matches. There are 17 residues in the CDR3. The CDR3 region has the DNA TGTGCCAGCAGCTTGGACCAGACAGGGGATGGGGCCAACGTCCTGACTTTC. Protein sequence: CASSLDQTGDGANVLTF.

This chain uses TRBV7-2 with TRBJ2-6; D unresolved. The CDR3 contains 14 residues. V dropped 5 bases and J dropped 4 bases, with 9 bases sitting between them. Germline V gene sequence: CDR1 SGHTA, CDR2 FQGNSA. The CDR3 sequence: CASSQPSGANVLTF. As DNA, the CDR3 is TGTGCCAGCAGCCAACCCTCAGGGGCCAACGTCCTGACTTTC.

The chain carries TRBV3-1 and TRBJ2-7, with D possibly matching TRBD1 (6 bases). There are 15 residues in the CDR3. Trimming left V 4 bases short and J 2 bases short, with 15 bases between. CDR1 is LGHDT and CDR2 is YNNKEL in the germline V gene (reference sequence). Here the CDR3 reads CASSPRGWPPYEQYF. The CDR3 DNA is TGTGCCAGCAGCCCAAGGGGGTGGCCGCCCTACGAGCAGTACTTC.

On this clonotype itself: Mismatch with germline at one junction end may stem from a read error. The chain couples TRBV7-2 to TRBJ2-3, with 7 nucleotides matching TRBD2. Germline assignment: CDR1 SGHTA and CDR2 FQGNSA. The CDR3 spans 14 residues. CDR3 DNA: TGTGCCAGCAGCTTGATAGCGGGCACAAATACGCAGTATTTT. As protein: CASSLIAGTNTQYF.

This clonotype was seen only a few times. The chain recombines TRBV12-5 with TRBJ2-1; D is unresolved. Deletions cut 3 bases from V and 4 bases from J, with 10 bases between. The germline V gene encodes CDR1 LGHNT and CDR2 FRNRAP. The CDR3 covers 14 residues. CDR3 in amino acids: CASGFQEIYNEQFF. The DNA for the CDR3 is TGTGCTAGTGGTTTCCAGGAGATATACAATGAGCAGTTCTTC.